The subject of this entry is one TCR beta chain. These data come from a study of control samples from healthy donors and cancer patients. The V gene end was trimmed by 2 bases and the J gene end by 2 bases; junction bases not matched to a gene: 3. CDR1 is KGHSH, CDR2 LQKENI, per germline. This CDR3 has 14 residues. Assay: immunoSEQ multiplex PCR; the TCRdb copy retains only in-frame clones and omits some. The sample lists roughly 30,000 clones; approximately 90% were seen once. The sequence came from a female donor with melanoma. The sequenced material came from formalin-fixed, paraffin-embedded tissue. The chain employs TRBV18 and TRBJ2-7; 7 nucleotides align to TRBD1. CDR3 DNA: TGTGCCAGCTCACCAATCGGACAGGCCTACGAGCAGTACTTC. Translating it yields CASSPIGQAYEQYF. Filled out from reference TRBV18 and TRBJ2-7, the complete variable domain reads NAGVMQNPRHLVRRRGQEARLRCSPMKGHSHVYWYRQLPEEGLKFMVYLQKENIIDESGMPKERFSAEFPKEGPSILRIQQVVRGDSAAYFCASSPIGQAYEQYFGPGTRLTVT.